This T cell receptor (beta chain) was identified in a study of blood T cell repertoires in COVID-19 (dated by TCRdb to between 2020 and 2021). Background on the whole study: The collaborator samples originated in the United States, Italy and Spain and spanned the acute and convalescent phases of COVID-19. The prospective study material was composed of cDNA or gDNA derived from T cells, B-cell-depleted T cells, or PBMCs. Subjects who had been exposed to COVID-19, were actively infected with it, or had recovered from it provided the deeply sampled blood TCRbeta repertoires that made up the dataset. The repertoires were released in a freely available public database meant as a resource for research on the immune response to SARS-CoV-2. The samples were drawn from two sources: the first 160 participants of the ongoing ImmuneRACE study, and fewer than 1,500 subjects contributed by 6 global collaborators. Nearly every sample came with metadata listing a de-identified subject ID, COVID-19 status, age in years and sex. Where available, HLA class I and class II types were taken from metadata supplied by the sample provider and were not determined by assay-based typing.

Study-wide findings and limitations: Clinical and demographic metadata were provided uncurated, with the amount varying by source and participant.

CDR1 SNHLY and CDR2 FYNNEI are derived from the germline V gene. V lost 6 bases and J lost 0 bases; the stretch between them is 15 bases long. The CDR3 numbers 16 residues from cysteine through phenylalanine. CDR3 DNA is the only sequence kept; it has 48 bases, read in frame from the first base. Participants in the prospective study were aged roughly 18 to 95 years, lived in over 20 United States geographic areas, and enrolled through a virtual design. In the prospective study, cohorts were assigned on the basis of participant-reported clinical history obtained from a screening survey and a study questionnaire. Mobile phlebotomists in the prospective study collected whole blood, serum and a nasopharyngeal or oropharyngeal swab from every participant. Prospective study participants could optionally give additional blood draws and questionnaires over an approximately two-month period. Blood samples from the prospective study were shipped frozen or at room temperature prior to DNA extraction.

The immunoSEQ Assay, a bias-controlled multiplex PCR, was used to amplify TCRbeta CDR3 regions from genomic DNA. The published analysis was carried out like this. Within the assay, amplification of reference gene primers was used to estimate how many nucleated cells each sample contained. To quantify the absolute abundance of each unique TCRbeta CDR3 rearrangement, sequence reads were collapsed and filtered. For each sample, productive Simpson clonality was calculated as the square root of Simpson's diversity index over productive rearrangements. This immuneACCESS table, as held by TCRdb, lists in-frame sequences with V and J called but not all clones. Of the missing ones, under half trace to an unresolved V gene in checked studies; the others have no known cause. V and J calls and clone size are as listed in that table; D and trimming were resolved from the DNA. This sample gives roughly 220,000 clones in total; around 91% of them show up just once. Of the sample, under 3.5% is held by the ten largest clones.

A remark on this clone: The antigen this receptor binds is unknown. The input lacks base qualities; no much larger clone sits a single base away.

The chain is made from TRBV2 and TRBJ1-3; the D gene is possibly TRBD1, with 6 bases matching. The sequenced material came from PBMCs or T cells enriched from blood (not recorded which). This TCR came from a young woman in a cohort exposed to, infected with or recovered from COVID-19 (not recorded which). The DNA reads as follows: TGTGCCAGCAGCGCCGAGCAGGGGAGCTCTGGAAACACCATATATTTT. This encodes CASSAEQGSSGNTIYF.